These 14 T cell receptor beta chains came from one sample sequenced in a study of T cells in Graves' hyperthyroidism and ophthalmopathy. RNA transcripts yielded amplified TCR beta CDR3 regions. When the TCR CDR3 underwent first-round RT-PCR, the HTBI primer set was used. Using its own MiXCR run on the multiplex PCR reads, TCRdb lists one record per CDR3 protein. The data show about 590,000 distinct CDR3 sequences, about a sixth seen once. Sample: blood. The source of these receptors is a woman aged 25-40 years with Graves' hyperthyroidism.

This clonotype was counted ten times or more. The chain carries TRBV13 and TRBJ2-5; TRBD1 agrees at 7 bases. The CDR3 runs to 16 residues. The J segment lost 3 bases and the V segment lost 5 bases, leaving 12 bases of the junction unmatched. CDR1 is PRHDT, CDR2 FYEKMQ, per germline (reference sequence). CDR3 residues: CASSPNRGTAEETQYF. For the CDR3, the DNA is TGTGCCAGCAGCCCGAACCGAGGGACAGCCGAAGAGACCCAGTACTTC.

The table lists this clonotype with a few counts. The V call is TRBV6-2 or TRBV6-3, the J call TRBJ2-2; a weak D match, TRBD1 (6 bases). The CDR3 runs to 13 residues. Trimming pared 4 bases from V and 7 bases from J, leaving 10 bases between. Germline values: CDR1 MNHEY, CDR2 SVGEGT. The CDR3 bases are TGTGCCAGCAGTTGGACAGTTAACGGGGAGCTGTTTTTT. Translating it yields CASSWTVNGELFF.

This clonotype was picked up one time. V usage is TRBV6-2 or TRBV6-3 and J usage is TRBJ2-1; 7 bases are a match to TRBD2. The J call may be in error: the DNA end matches TRBJ2-7 better. CDR1 is MNHEY, CDR2 SVGEGT, per germline. This CDR3 has 18 amino acids. CDR3 bases: TGTGCCAGCAGTTACTTTAAACTTGGGGAGGGCTACTACAATGAGCAGTACTTC. This translates into CASSYFKLGEGYYNEQYF.

In its sample, this clonotype was seen many times. The CDR3 loop is CASSLEGGGGYEQYF. The DNA of the CDR3 is TGTGCCAGCAGCTTAGAAGGGGGTGGGGGGTACGAGCAGTACTTC. The chain carries TRBV7-8 and TRBJ2-7; D tentatively reads TRBD1 or TRBD2 (6 bases each). The V and J ends lost 1 base and 4 bases respectively, with 14 bases between them. The CDR3 is 15 amino acids. Germline-derived CDR1 and CDR2 are SGHVS and FQNEAQ.

Comments on this clonotype: A read error may account for a junction end that differs from germline. The V call is TRBV2, the J call TRBJ1-5, with no clear D. The germline V gene encodes CDR1 SNHLY and CDR2 FYNNEI. The CDR3 is 13 amino acids. This CDR3 reads CASSQADRARKHF. Written as DNA, the CDR3 is TGCGCCAGCAGCCAAGCGGATAGGGCCAGGAAACATTTT.

The sample holds many counts of this clonotype. The chain is built from TRBV28 and TRBJ2-7; TRBD2 might be the D (8 bases). The CDR3 contains 14 residues. With 4 bases removed from V and 3 bases from J, the gap between germline ends came to 13 bases. Germline-derived CDR1 and CDR2 are MDHEN and SYDVKM. CDR3 DNA sequence: TGTGCCAGCAGTTCGGGGGGGACAGACTACGAGCAGTACTTC. Translating it yields CASSSGGTDYEQYF.

This clonotype appeared many times. The rearrangement joins TRBV12-3 or TRBV12-4 to TRBJ2-7; 9 bases are shared with TRBD2. V lost 6 bases and J lost 3; bases outside the gene matches: 6. The CDR3 totals 14 residues. The CDR3 DNA sequence: TGTGCCAGCAGCTCGACTAGCGGCGGCTACGAGCAGTACTTC. Its translation: CASSSTSGGYEQYF.

This clonotype was counted ten times or more. V is TRBV27 and J is TRBJ2-4; 7 bases map to TRBD1. Per germline, CDR1 MNHEY and CDR2 SMNVEV (reference sequence). The CDR3 totals 16 residues. J was trimmed by 4 bases and V by 4 bases; bases with no gene match: 10. The chain's CDR3 is CASSSDRLLSKNIQYF. In DNA form, the CDR3 reads TGTGCCAGCAGTTCGGACAGGCTACTTTCAAAAAACATTCAGTACTTC.

This clonotype was recorded a few times. CDR3 residues: CASSQGAGDPSYEQYF. The DNA for the CDR3 is TGCGCCAGCAGCCAAGGGGCCGGAGACCCGTCCTACGAGCAGTACTTC. This chain connects TRBV4-3 to TRBJ2-7; D is ambiguous. The CDR3 totals 16 residues. The V end lost 1 base, the J end lost 1 base, and 14 bases lay between the germline ends. CDR1 is LGHNA and CDR2 is YSLEER in the germline V gene.

This clonotype showed up just a few times. V gene TRBV20-1 combines with J gene TRBJ1-2; 8 positions agree with TRBD1. Germline-derived CDR1 and CDR2 are DFQATT and SNEGSKA (reference sequence). V trimming: 5 bases; J trimming: 8 bases; junction bases outside the gene matches: 7. The CDR3 covers 12 residues. Written as DNA, the CDR3 is TGCAGTGCTCGTGCAGGGGGCGACGGCTACACCTTC. Translated: CSARAGGDGYTF.

This clonotype was seen ten or more times. The chain has TRBV12-3 or TRBV12-4 and TRBJ2-2; D may correspond to TRBD1 or TRBD2 (5 bases each). The CDR3 consists of 15 residues. V lost 6 bases to trimming and J lost 0 bases, with 11 bases between them. CDR3 sequence reads: CASSIGTANTGELFF. In DNA, the CDR3 is TGTGCCAGCAGCATCGGGACGGCGAACACCGGGGAGCTGTTTTTT.

There are a few counts of this clonotype. The junction departs from the called germline gene at one end, perhaps through a read error. The chain recombines TRBV6-2 or TRBV6-3 with TRBJ1-1; D uncertain. Germline loops: CDR1 MNHEY, CDR2 SVGEGT. This CDR3 spans 14 amino acids. CDR3 in amino acids: CASSSRNMNTETFF. The CDR3 region has the DNA TGTGCCAGCAGTTCGAGGAACATGAACACTGAAACTTTCTTT.

The V gene is TRBV19, the J gene TRBJ2-2; tentative D call: TRBD2 (6 bases). The CDR3 extends over 13 amino acids. Germline CDR1 is LNHDA and CDR2 is SQIVND (reference sequence). V lost 8 bases, J lost 3 bases, and 10 bases lay in between. CDR3 loop: CASGGYDTGELFF. CDR3 sequence (DNA): TGTGCCAGTGGAGGGTATGACACCGGGGAGCTGTTTTTT.

This clonotype showed up many times. The V call is TRBV6-2 or TRBV6-3, the J call TRBJ1-1, with D tentatively TRBD1 (6 bases). CDR1 MNHEY and CDR2 SVGEGT come from the germline V gene. This CDR3 has 13 amino acids. The V end was cut by 4 bases, the J end by 8 bases, with 14 bases between. CDR3 amino acids: CASSFGGPLEAFF. The CDR3 DNA reads TGTGCCAGCAGTTTTGGGGGCCCACTCGAAGCTTTCTTT.